A selection of T cell receptor beta chains follows, all from one sample in a study of graft-versus-host responses after intestinal transplantation. Sequenced by immunoSEQ multiplex PCR; TCRdb stores in-frame clones only, minus some. The sample yields roughly 97,000 clones, 90% seen once. The material was PBMCs, obtained 453 days after intestinal transplant. The source is a human patient who received an intestinal transplant, so some T cells may come from the graft donor. The CDR3 runs from the conserved cysteine through the conserved F or W. The D gene is left open where the match is weak. Rows give clone size only sometimes, using once, few, many, or a class for an expanded clone.

d_gene: TRBD1; v_gene: TRBV11-2; abundance: .; j_gene: TRBJ1-1; CDR3nt: TGTGCCAGCAGCACCCGACCCAGGGGGTTAGGTCGGGCGAACACTGAAGCTTTCTTT; CDR3aa: CASSTRPRGLGRANTEAFF
d_gene: .; v_gene: TRBV6-1; abundance: few; j_gene: TRBJ2-1; CDR3nt: TGTGCCAGCAGTGAAGTTGGTAACCCTTCCTACAATGAGCAGTTCTTC; CDR3aa: CASSEVGNPSYNEQFF
d_gene: .; v_gene: TRBV6-6; abundance: .; j_gene: TRBJ1-2; CDR3nt: TGTGCCAGCAGTTACTCTTTAGGGGGATATGGCTACACCTTC; CDR3aa: CASSYSLGGYGYTF
d_gene: .; v_gene: TRBV7-2; abundance: .; j_gene: TRBJ2-3; CDR3nt: TGTGCCAGCAGCCTCCGACTGGATACGCAGTATTTT; CDR3aa: CASSLRLDTQYF
d_gene: TRBD1; v_gene: TRBV9; abundance: .; j_gene: TRBJ1-4; CDR3nt: TGTGCCAGCAGCCCCCGGGGAGGGGGCGGTGAAAAACTGTTTTTT; CDR3aa: CASSPRGGGGEKLFF
d_gene: TRBD2; v_gene: TRBV5-6; abundance: .; j_gene: TRBJ2-5; CDR3nt: TGTGCCAGCAGCTACCCACCTGGGACTAGCGGGGGGGCCGAGACCCAGTACTTC; CDR3aa: CASSYPPGTSGGAETQYF
d_gene: .; v_gene: TRBV19; abundance: once; j_gene: TRBJ2-3; CDR3nt: TGTGCCAGTAGTATCACGAACCTCCCTGCAGATACGCAGTATTTT; CDR3aa: CASSITNLPADTQYF
d_gene: .; v_gene: TRBV9; abundance: .; j_gene: TRBJ1-5; CDR3nt: TGTGCCAGCAGCGTAGGAGGCAATAGCAATCAGCCCCAGCATTTT; CDR3aa: CASSVGGNSNQPQHF
d_gene: .; v_gene: TRBV10-3; abundance: .; j_gene: TRBJ2-7; CDR3nt: TGTGCCATCAGTGAGTCGGCGGCTAACTACGAGCAGTACTTC; CDR3aa: CAISESAANYEQYF
d_gene: .; v_gene: TRBV11-3; abundance: few; j_gene: TRBJ2-1; CDR3nt: TGTGCCAGCAGCCCCGACCCCACAAACAATGAGCAGTTCTTC; CDR3aa: CASSPDPTNNEQFF
d_gene: TRBD1; v_gene: TRBV5-1; abundance: .; j_gene: TRBJ1-1; CDR3nt: TGCGCCAGCAGCTCCCGGACAGGGTTCGTTTCGGCTTTCTTT; CDR3aa: CASSSRTGFVSAFF
d_gene: .; v_gene: TRBV19; abundance: .; j_gene: TRBJ1-5; CDR3nt: TGTGCCAGTAGCCCTGATTATAGCAATCAGCCCCAGCATTTT; CDR3aa: CASSPDYSNQPQHF
d_gene: .; v_gene: TRBV14; abundance: .; j_gene: TRBJ1-6; CDR3nt: TGTGCCAGCACCGGAAGCTATAATTCACCCCTCCACTTT; CDR3aa: CASTGSYNSPLHF
d_gene: .; v_gene: TRBV4-1; abundance: .; j_gene: TRBJ2-2; CDR3nt: TGCGCCAGCAGCCAAGTCGAGGGACCCAACACCGGGGAGCTGTTTTTT; CDR3aa: CASSQVEGPNTGELFF
d_gene: .; v_gene: TRBV11-2; abundance: once; j_gene: TRBJ1-5; CDR3nt: TGTGCCAGCAGCAAGACTGGAGATAGCAATCAGCCCCAGCATTTT; CDR3aa: CASSKTGDSNQPQHF
d_gene: .; v_gene: TRBV7-9; abundance: .; j_gene: TRBJ2-5; CDR3nt: TGTGCCAGCAGCGCCTCGAGAAAACAAGAGACCCAGTACTTC; CDR3aa: CASSASRKQETQYF
d_gene: .; v_gene: TRBV6-1; abundance: .; j_gene: TRBJ1-6; CDR3nt: TGTGCCAGCAGTGAAAGTCCGCGGTATAATTCACCCCTCCACTTT; CDR3aa: CASSESPRYNSPLHF
d_gene: .; v_gene: TRBV6-5; abundance: .; j_gene: TRBJ1-2; CDR3nt: TGTGCCAGCTCAATGTCCGACTATGGCTACACCTTC; CDR3aa: CASSMSDYGYTF
d_gene: .; v_gene: TRBV15; abundance: .; j_gene: TRBJ1-5; CDR3nt: TGTGCCACCAGCAGAGACAGGGGCAATCAGCCCCAGCATTTT; CDR3aa: CATSRDRGNQPQHF
d_gene: TRBD2; v_gene: TRBV29-1; abundance: .; j_gene: TRBJ2-5; CDR3nt: TGCAGCGTTGAAGGGTCTGCACGGACTAGTGTTCCGTACTTC; CDR3aa: CSVEGSARTSVPYF
d_gene: .; v_gene: TRBV7-9; abundance: .; j_gene: TRBJ2-7; CDR3nt: TGTGCCAGCAGCTCCAGCGACAGCGCTTTCTACGAGCAGTACTTC; CDR3aa: CASSSSDSAFYEQYF
d_gene: .; v_gene: TRBV10-3; abundance: .; j_gene: TRBJ1-2; CDR3nt: TGTGCCTCCGGGGGCCCTTCTGGCTACACCTTC; CDR3aa: CASGGPSGYTF
d_gene: .; v_gene: TRBV11-2; abundance: .; j_gene: TRBJ1-5; CDR3nt: TGTGCCAGCAGCCTCTATAGCAATCAGCCCCAGCATTTT; CDR3aa: CASSLYSNQPQHF
d_gene: TRBD1; v_gene: TRBV2; abundance: .; j_gene: TRBJ1-6; CDR3nt: TGTGCCAGCAACCCACAGGGGGCGCCGGGCTCACCCCTCCACTTT; CDR3aa: CASNPQGAPGSPLHF
d_gene: TRBD1; v_gene: TRBV7-8; abundance: .; j_gene: TRBJ1-4; CDR3nt: TGTGCCAGCAGCTTCCGGACAGGATTGGAGGAAAAACTGTTTTTT; CDR3aa: CASSFRTGLEEKLFF
d_gene: TRBD1; v_gene: TRBV2; abundance: .; j_gene: TRBJ2-4; CDR3nt: TGTGCCAGCAGCTACGGACAGGGGCAAAACATTCAGTACTTC; CDR3aa: CASSYGQGQNIQYF
d_gene: TRBD1; v_gene: TRBV5-4; abundance: .; j_gene: TRBJ2-3; CDR3nt: TGTGCCAGCAGCACCCGGGACAGGGTATTGGATACGCAGTATTTT; CDR3aa: CASSTRDRVLDTQYF
d_gene: .; v_gene: TRBV2; abundance: .; j_gene: TRBJ1-1; CDR3nt: TGTGCCAGCAGGGGGGACGGAAGGAACACTGAAGCTTTCTTT; CDR3aa: CASRGDGRNTEAFF
d_gene: .; v_gene: TRBV7-6; abundance: once; j_gene: TRBJ2-3; CDR3nt: TGTGCCAGCAGCTTACTTGGGGGGCCCCCTGGAGATACGCAGTATTTT; CDR3aa: CASSLLGGPPGDTQYF
d_gene: .; v_gene: TRBV6-5; abundance: .; j_gene: TRBJ2-6; CDR3nt: TGTGCCAGCAGTTACGAGCACTCTGGGGCCAACGTCCTGACTTTC; CDR3aa: CASSYEHSGANVLTF
d_gene: TRBD1; v_gene: TRBV6-5; abundance: .; j_gene: TRBJ2-7; CDR3nt: TGTGCCAGCAGTTACCAGCCACCCACAGGGGGGAGAGAGCAGTACTTC; CDR3aa: CASSYQPPTGGREQYF
d_gene: .; v_gene: TRBV4-1; abundance: .; j_gene: TRBJ2-1; CDR3nt: TGCGCCAGCAGCCAAGATAGGGGGGGGCGGTACAATGAGCAGTTCTTC; CDR3aa: CASSQDRGGRYNEQFF
d_gene: TRBD1; v_gene: TRBV7-2; abundance: .; j_gene: TRBJ2-7; CDR3nt: TGTGCCAGCAGCTTAGGACAGGGCAAGTACTTC; CDR3aa: CASSLGQGKYF
d_gene: .; v_gene: TRBV5-6; abundance: .; j_gene: TRBJ1-2; CDR3nt: TGTGCCAGCAGCCCGGCCGGGGGGCGCCTGGGCTATGGCTACACCTTC; CDR3aa: CASSPAGGRLGYGYTF
d_gene: .; v_gene: TRBV19; abundance: .; j_gene: TRBJ2-7; CDR3nt: TGTGCCAGTAATGGCGGTTACGAGCAGTACTTC; CDR3aa: CASNGGYEQYF
d_gene: TRBD1; v_gene: TRBV6-1; abundance: .; j_gene: TRBJ1-1; CDR3nt: TGTGCCAGCAGTGAATGGGGGACAGGGTACACTGAAGCTTTCTTT; CDR3aa: CASSEWGTGYTEAFF
d_gene: .; v_gene: TRBV5-1; abundance: .; j_gene: TRBJ1-3; CDR3nt: TGCGCCAGCAACTCGGGTCTCAACTCTGGAAACACCATATATTTT; CDR3aa: CASNSGLNSGNTIYF
d_gene: .; v_gene: TRBV5-8; abundance: .; j_gene: TRBJ1-5; CDR3nt: TGTGCCAGCAGCTTGGGGCCCGGCAATCAGCCCCAGCATTTT; CDR3aa: CASSLGPGNQPQHF